The T cell receptor (beta chain) under discussion was sequenced for a study of human T cells and chemical hapten exposure (dated by TCRdb to the early 2020s). Turning to the overall study: For sensitization, 2% DPC in acetone was applied to a roughly 2 cm by roughly 2 cm area of upper inner arm skin. Throughout the study period of around 24 weeks, patients also received therapeutic DPC doses to the scalp every week. Patch testing on the upper back used Finn chambers containing 0.01% DPC, with scoring done after 6 days according to International Contact Dermatitis Research Group standards. The patient cohort, mostly female, included alopecia areata with under or over 50% scalp involvement, alopecia totalis and alopecia universalis. The libraries were sequenced as a pool, and the TCR yield per sample differed mostly because of small variations in library volumes within the pool. The study tracked peripheral blood TCR repertoire changes in vivo during primary and secondary sensitization to the hapten diphenylcyclopropenone (DPC) in alopecia patients. Blood samples were taken from patients before sensitization (week 0) and at 2, 6 and about 24 weeks after DPC sensitization. Roughly 30 alopecia patients provided blood for TCR sequencing at one to four time points (pre-sensitization, 2, 6 and 24 weeks). Study-wide conclusions, independent of this receptor: No change with DPC sensitization was found in the number of TCRs above 1 in 1000 frequency, and no evidence of global repertoire structure alterations was found. Because every patient had alopecia, a presumed autoimmune disease, the patients' immune response might differ from that of healthy individuals. Repeated subsampling changed both the strength of the expansion versus patch-test correlation and the threshold at which the correlation became significant. The number of PT1 expanded TCRs positively correlated with patch test score, significant at thresholds 8, 16 and 32 but not 4. Expanded TCRs formed significantly more large CDR3 similarity clusters than pre-sensitization or healthy control sets, consistent with antigen-driven responses.

The CDR3, from cysteine to phenylalanine, totals 15 residues. Only the CDR3 DNA stays, 45 bases, in frame from base 1. The germline V gene (reference sequence) sets CDR1 to SGHKS and CDR2 to YYEKEE. V and J are trimmed by 2 bases and 3 bases, and the gene matches miss 5 bases of the junction. In light of the paper, this sample's time point label describes: pre-sensitization, week 0. According to the study, the label for this sample's treatment or condition signals: therapeutic diphenylcyclopropenone sensitization with weekly scalp DPC. At each patch-test visit, blood was drawn before the patch test was applied. Patients were eligible if aged 18 to 70, diagnosed with alopecia and judged suitable for DPC therapy, and pregnant patients were excluded. Total RNA was extracted from unfractionated whole blood that had been collected in Tempus Blood RNA tubes. In this sample, this clonotype turned up many times. No antigen is known for it. Per-base qualities were not stored, and no clone one base away is much larger.

Library creation used RACE. The sequencing machine was a NextSeq 500. During library preparation, unique molecular identifiers were attached to individual cDNA molecules so that TCRs could be counted quantitatively and reproducibly. From each blood RNA sample, both TCR alpha and TCR beta chains were sequenced. As for the original processing: The median number of TCRs per sample was roughly 98,000, ranging from about 20,000 to 750,000. The Decombinator software suite was used to annotate V, J and CDR3 in the TCR reads. To make PS versus PT1 abundance plots, every sample was subsampled to the same number of TCRs (28,000). Expanded TCRs were defined as absent before sensitization and observed at least eight times at the 2-week time point. The public reads were reanalyzed by TCRdb: fastp trimming at Q25, MiXCR alignment, in-frame beta chains only. Rows with one shared CDR3 protein collapse into an entry with the most common genes and DNA. The authors' filters were not applied to this entry. The sample table contains under 400,000 distinct CDR3 sequences; only one count was recorded for roughly 5.3% of them. The ten largest account for approximately 2.4% of the sample.

The TCR sequence derives from a woman in her fifties or sixties with alopecia areata. Some clones in this sample may be carry-over from other donors' samples. The V and J segments used are TRBV5-5 and TRBJ1-2, with 9 bases matching TRBD1. This material consisted of whole blood, taken in connection with sensitization to the hapten diphenylcyclopropenone (DPC). The nucleotide sequence is TGTGCCAGCAGCTTCCGGGACAGGGCCGACTATGGCTACACCTTC. This encodes CASSFRDRADYGYTF.